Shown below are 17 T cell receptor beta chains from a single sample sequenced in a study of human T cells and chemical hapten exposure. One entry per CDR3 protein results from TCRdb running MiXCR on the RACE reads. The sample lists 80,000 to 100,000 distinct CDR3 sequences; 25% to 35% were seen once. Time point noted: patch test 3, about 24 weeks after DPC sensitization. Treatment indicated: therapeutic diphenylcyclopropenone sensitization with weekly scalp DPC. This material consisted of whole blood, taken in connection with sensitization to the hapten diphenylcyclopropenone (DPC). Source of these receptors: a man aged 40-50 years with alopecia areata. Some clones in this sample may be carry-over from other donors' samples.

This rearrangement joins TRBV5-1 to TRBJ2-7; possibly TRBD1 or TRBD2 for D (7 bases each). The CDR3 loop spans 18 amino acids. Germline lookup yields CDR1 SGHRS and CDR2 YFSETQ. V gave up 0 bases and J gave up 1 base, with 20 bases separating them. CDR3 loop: CASSLGQGSGKASYEQYF. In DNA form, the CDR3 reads TGCGCCAGCAGCTTGGGACAGGGAAGCGGGAAGGCTTCCTACGAGCAGTACTTC.

CDR3 loop: CSAGTDYEQYF. The CDR3 nucleotides are TGCAGTGCCGGGACAGACTACGAGCAGTACTTC. The chain uses TRBV20-1 and TRBJ2-7; 7 nucleotides agree with TRBD1. This CDR3 spans 11 amino acids. CDR1 DFQATT and CDR2 SNEGSKA come from the germline V gene (reference sequence). After removal of 6 bases from V and 3 bases from J, the junction contained 2 bases not matched to a gene.

The DNA for the CDR3 is TGTGCCAGCAGCCCCCCCAAACCCTACGAGCAGTACTTC. It encodes CASSPPKPYEQYF. V usage is TRBV21-1 and J usage is TRBJ2-7; the D call of TRBD1 is as the table states it, not checked on the DNA. TRBV21-1 is an annotated pseudogene. The CDR3 is 13 amino acids.

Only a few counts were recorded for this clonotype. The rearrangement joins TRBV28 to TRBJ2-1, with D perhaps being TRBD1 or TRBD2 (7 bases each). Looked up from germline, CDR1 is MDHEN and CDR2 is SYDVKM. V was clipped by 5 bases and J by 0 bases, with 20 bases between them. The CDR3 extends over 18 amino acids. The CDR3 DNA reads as TGTGCCAGCAGTCCACTGGGGAGGGCAGGGGGCTCCTACAATGAGCAGTTCTTC. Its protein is CASSPLGRAGGSYNEQFF.

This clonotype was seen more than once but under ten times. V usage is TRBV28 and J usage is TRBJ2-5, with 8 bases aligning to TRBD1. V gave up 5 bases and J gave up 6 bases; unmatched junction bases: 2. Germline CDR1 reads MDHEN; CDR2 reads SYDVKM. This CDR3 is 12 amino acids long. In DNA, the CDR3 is TGTGCCAGCAGTACAGGGGGAAAGACCCAGTACTTC. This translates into CASSTGGKTQYF. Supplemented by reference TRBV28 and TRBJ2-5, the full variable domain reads DVKVTQSSRYLVKRTGEKVFLECVQDMDHENMFWYRQDPGLGLRLIYFSYDVKMKEKGDIPEGYSVSREKKERFSLILESASTNQTSMYLCASSTGGKTQYFGPGTRLLVL.

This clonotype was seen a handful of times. The CDR3 region is CASMFASGGYNEQFF. In nucleotides, the CDR3 is TGTGCCAGCATGTTCGCCAGCGGGGGGTACAATGAGCAGTTCTTC. The chain has TRBV6-1 and TRBJ2-1; 9 nucleotides line up with TRBD2. The trim removed 7 bases at V and 4 bases at J, leaving 8 bases unmatched. This CDR3 is 15 amino acids long. Germline lookup yields CDR1 MNHNS and CDR2 SASEGT.

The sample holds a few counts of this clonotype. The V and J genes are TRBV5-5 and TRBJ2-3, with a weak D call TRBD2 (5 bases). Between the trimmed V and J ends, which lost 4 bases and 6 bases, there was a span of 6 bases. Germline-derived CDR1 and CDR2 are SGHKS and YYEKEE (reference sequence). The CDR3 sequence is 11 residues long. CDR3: CASSRGDTQYF. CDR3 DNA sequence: TGTGCCAGCAGCCGAGGGGATACGCAGTATTTT.

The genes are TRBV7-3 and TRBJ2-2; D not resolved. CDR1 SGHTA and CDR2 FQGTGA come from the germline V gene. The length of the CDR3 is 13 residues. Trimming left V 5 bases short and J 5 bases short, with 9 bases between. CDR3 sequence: CASSQWDTGELFF. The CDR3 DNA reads TGTGCCAGCAGCCAGTGGGATACCGGGGAGCTGTTTTTT.

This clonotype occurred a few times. The CDR3 sequence: CASSQGMGRRVQPQHF. CDR3 bases: TGTGCCAGCAGCCAAGGGATGGGGCGCAGGGTTCAGCCCCAGCATTTT. The chain joins TRBV3-1 to TRBJ1-5, with a possible D match to TRBD1 (5 bases). Trimming stripped 1 base from V and 6 bases from J, with 16 bases between. The CDR3 totals 16 residues. Germline values: CDR1 LGHDT, CDR2 YNNKEL (reference sequence).

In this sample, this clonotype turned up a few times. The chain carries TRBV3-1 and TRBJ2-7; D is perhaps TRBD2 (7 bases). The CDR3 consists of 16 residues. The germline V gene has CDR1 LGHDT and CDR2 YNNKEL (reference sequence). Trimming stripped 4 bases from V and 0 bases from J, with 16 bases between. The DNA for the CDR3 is TGTGCCAGCAGCCCCCGGGGAGGGGGGTACTCCTACGAGCAGTACTTC. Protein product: CASSPRGGGYSYEQYF.

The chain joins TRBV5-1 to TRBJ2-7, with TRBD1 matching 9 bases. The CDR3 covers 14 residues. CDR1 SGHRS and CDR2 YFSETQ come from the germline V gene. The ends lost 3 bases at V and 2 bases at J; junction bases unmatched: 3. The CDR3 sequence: CASSWTGAPYEQYF. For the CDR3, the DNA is TGCGCCAGCAGCTGGACAGGGGCCCCCTACGAGCAGTACTTC.

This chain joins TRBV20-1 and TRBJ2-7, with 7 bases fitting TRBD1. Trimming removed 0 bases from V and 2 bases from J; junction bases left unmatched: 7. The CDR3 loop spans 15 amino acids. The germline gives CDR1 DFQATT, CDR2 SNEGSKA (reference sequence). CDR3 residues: CSARDLTGWTYEQYF. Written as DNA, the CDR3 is TGCAGTGCTAGAGATTTGACAGGGTGGACCTACGAGCAGTACTTC.

The CDR3 sequence: CASSLLTGVTSPSGANVLTF. CDR3 nucleotide sequence: TGTGCCAGCAGTCTCTTGACAGGGGTTACCTCCCCCTCTGGGGCCAACGTCCTGACTTTC. The rearrangement links TRBV28 to TRBJ2-6, with 8 bases matching TRBD1. This CDR3 has 20 amino acids. Germline V gene sequence: CDR1 MDHEN, CDR2 SYDVKM. Unmatched junction bases numbered 15, after V lost 5 bases and J lost 0 bases.

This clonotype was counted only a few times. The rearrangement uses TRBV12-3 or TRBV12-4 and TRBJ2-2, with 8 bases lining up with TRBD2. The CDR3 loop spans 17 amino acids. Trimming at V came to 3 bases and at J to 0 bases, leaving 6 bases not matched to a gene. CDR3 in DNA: TGTGCCAGCAGTTTTGTAGCGGGGCCGGCGAACACCGGGGAGCTGTTTTTT. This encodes CASSFVAGPANTGELFF.

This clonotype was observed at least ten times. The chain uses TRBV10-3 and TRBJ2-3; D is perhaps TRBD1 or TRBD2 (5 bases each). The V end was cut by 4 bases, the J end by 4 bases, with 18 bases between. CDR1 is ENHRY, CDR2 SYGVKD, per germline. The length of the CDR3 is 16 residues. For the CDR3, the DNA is TGTGCCATCAGTGGAGGTCAAGGGACGGAAGCAGATACGCAGTATTTT. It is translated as CAISGGQGTEADTQYF.

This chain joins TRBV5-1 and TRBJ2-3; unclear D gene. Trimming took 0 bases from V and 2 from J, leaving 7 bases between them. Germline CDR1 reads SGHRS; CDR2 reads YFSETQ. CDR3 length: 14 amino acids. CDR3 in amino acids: CASSLDSNTDTQYF. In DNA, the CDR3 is TGCGCCAGCAGCTTGGACTCGAACACAGATACGCAGTATTTT.

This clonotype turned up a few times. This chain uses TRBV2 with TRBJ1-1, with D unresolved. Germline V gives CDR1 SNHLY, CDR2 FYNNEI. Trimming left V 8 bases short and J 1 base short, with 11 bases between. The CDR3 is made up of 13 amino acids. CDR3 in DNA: TGTGCCAGCGGCAAACAGAGGAACACTGAAGCTTTCTTT. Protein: CASGKQRNTEAFF.